The 10 T cell receptor beta chains in this list originate from one sample, sequenced in a study of blood T cell repertoires in COVID-19. Some clones are missing from TCRdb's copy, which holds only in-frame ones; the method was immunoSEQ multiplex PCR. The table lists 300,000 to 450,000 clones, about four fifths of them singletons, with about 1.2% in the top ten. The material sequenced was peripheral blood. The receptor set was obtained from a human donor with acute or convalescent COVID-19. The donor label of this sample is uncertain.

The rearrangement links TRBV5-4 to TRBJ1-1, with D hard to call. Looked up from germline, CDR1 is SGHNT and CDR2 is YYREEE (reference sequence). The CDR3 runs 14 residues. V lost 5 bases, J lost 3 bases, and 14 bases lay in between. For the CDR3, the DNA is TGTGCCAGCAGTCGGTGGGCCGGGGACACTGAAGCTTTCTTT. It yields the protein CASSRWAGDTEAFF.

The gene calls are TRBV6-5 and TRBJ1-5, with no clear D. This CDR3 contains 13 residues. CDR1 MNHEY and CDR2 SVGAGI come from the germline V gene. Trimming shortened V by 2 bases and J by 2 bases, and 4 bases separated the two germline ends. The CDR3 region has the DNA TGTGCCAGCAGTTACGAGGGCAATCAGCCCCAGCATTTT. Its protein is CASSYEGNQPQHF.

This rearrangement joins TRBV5-1 to TRBJ1-3; 9 nucleotides match TRBD1. Trimming removed 0 bases from V and 1 base from J; junction bases left unmatched: 11. CDR3 size: 19 residues. Per germline, CDR1 SGHRS and CDR2 YFSETQ. CDR3 region: CASSLGRAGQGFSGNTIYF. The CDR3 nucleotides are TGCGCCAGCAGCTTGGGGAGAGCGGGACAGGGTTTTTCTGGAAACACCATATATTTT.

The rearrangement uses TRBV21-1 and TRBJ1-6; no DNA check was done on the table's D call, TRBD1. TRBV21-1 is a pseudogene locus. The CDR3 covers 19 residues. The CDR3 loop reads CASSKLNRDRVDYNSPLHF. CDR3 in DNA: TGTGCCAGCAGCAAGCTAAACCGGGACAGGGTGGACTATAATTCACCCCTCCACTTT.

This chain joins TRBV5-6 and TRBJ1-1; D perhaps matches TRBD1 (5 bases). Deletions cut 2 bases from V and 0 bases from J, with 14 bases between. Germline V gives CDR1 SGHDT, CDR2 YYEEEE. The CDR3 extends over 16 amino acids. The CDR3 DNA sequence: TGTGCCAGCAGCTTTATTCGTCAGGGCATGAACACTGAAGCTTTCTTT. Translating it yields CASSFIRQGMNTEAFF.

The CDR3 bases are TGCGCCAGCCGATCGAACCCTGACATAACAACGGGGTCTGGCTACACCTTC. Its translation: CASRSNPDITTGSGYTF. The V call is TRBV5-1, the J call TRBJ1-2; D unresolved. Trimming took off 7 bases at V and 7 bases at J, with 29 bases between the two ends. Germline V CDR1 and CDR2: SGHRS, YFSETQ. The length of the CDR3 is 17 residues.

The CDR3 DNA reads TGTGCCAGCAGTATCGACAGACGCTATGGCTACACCTTC. This gives the protein CASSIDRRYGYTF. This chain connects TRBV27 to TRBJ1-2; TRBD1 might be the D (5 bases). The CDR3 has 13 amino acids. Trimming removed 5 bases from V and 4 bases from J, with 11 bases in between. The germline V gene encodes CDR1 MNHEY and CDR2 SMNVEV (reference sequence).

CDR3 loop: CASSQVRQLSGAFF. In DNA, the CDR3 is TGTGCCAGCAGCCAAGTGAGGCAGTTATCTGGGGCTTTCTTT. This chain connects TRBV14 to TRBJ1-1, with D unresolved. Germline lookup yields CDR1 SGHDN and CDR2 FVKESK. The V gene lost 1 base and the J gene lost 11 bases, with 17 bases spanning the gap. CDR3 length equals 14 residues. The variable domain in full, completed from reference TRBV14 and TRBJ1-1, reads EAGVTQFPSHSVIEKGQTVTLRCDPISGHDNLYWYRRVMGKEIKFLLHFVKESKQDESGMPNNRFLAERTGGTYSTLKVQPAELEDSGVYFCASSQVRQLSGAFFGQGTRLTVV.

This sequence joins TRBV5-6 and TRBJ2-7; 9 bases line up with TRBD1. Per germline, CDR1 SGHDT and CDR2 YYEEEE. V shed 4 bases, J shed 0 bases, and the junction held 2 bases outside the gene matches. This CDR3 is built from 14 residues. This CDR3 reads CASSPTGGSYEQYF. CDR3 bases: TGTGCCAGCAGCCCGACAGGGGGCTCCTACGAGCAGTACTTC.

The chain recombines TRBV28 with TRBJ1-4, with no clear D. This CDR3 has 13 residues. V was cut by 4 bases and J by 8 bases, with 11 bases left in between. Germline V gives CDR1 MDHEN, CDR2 SYDVKM. Written as DNA, the CDR3 is TGTGCCAGCAGTTATTTGGCCCTGGAAAAACTGTTTTTT. Translation: CASSYLALEKLFF.